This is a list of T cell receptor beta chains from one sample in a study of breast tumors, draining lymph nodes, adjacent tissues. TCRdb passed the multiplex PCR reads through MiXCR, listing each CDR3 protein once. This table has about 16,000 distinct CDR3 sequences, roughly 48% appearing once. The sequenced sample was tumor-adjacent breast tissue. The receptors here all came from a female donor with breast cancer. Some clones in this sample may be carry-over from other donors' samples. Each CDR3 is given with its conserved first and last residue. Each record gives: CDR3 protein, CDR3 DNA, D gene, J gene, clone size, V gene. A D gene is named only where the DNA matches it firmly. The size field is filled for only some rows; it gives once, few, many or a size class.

CDR3 protein: CSASGRAYEQYF
CDR3 DNA: TGCAGTGCTAGCGGGAGGGCCTACGAGCAGTACTTC
D gene: TRBD2
J gene: TRBJ2-7
clone size: -
V gene: TRBV20-1

CDR3 protein: CASSEPQGASSPLHF
CDR3 DNA: TGTGCCAGCAGTGAACCCCAGGGGGCCAGTTCACCCCTCCACTTT
D gene: TRBD1
J gene: TRBJ1-6
clone size: medium-sized
V gene: TRBV25-1

CDR3 protein: CSAHGQGDMSEAFF
CDR3 DNA: TGCAGTGCTCATGGACAGGGGGATATGTCTGAAGCTTTCTTT
D gene: TRBD1
J gene: TRBJ1-1
clone size: few
V gene: TRBV20-1

CDR3 protein: CSASMSLSFYEQYF
CDR3 DNA: TGCAGTGCTAGCATGTCCCTAAGTTTCTACGAGCAGTACTTC
D gene: -
J gene: TRBJ2-7
clone size: -
V gene: TRBV20-1

CDR3 protein: CASSLVGAGELFF
CDR3 DNA: TGTGCCAGCAGCTTAGTCGGGGCCGGGGAGCTGTTTTTT
D gene: -
J gene: TRBJ2-2
clone size: medium-sized
V gene: TRBV7-2

CDR3 protein: CASSYLAGGYNEQFF
CDR3 DNA: TGTGCCAGCAGTTACCTAGCGGGGGGCTACAATGAGCAGTTCTTC
D gene: TRBD2
J gene: TRBJ2-1
clone size: many
V gene: TRBV6-5

CDR3 protein: CASSYAGTVKTEAFF
CDR3 DNA: TGTGCCAGCAGTTACGCCGGGACAGTGAAGACTGAAGCTTTCTTT
D gene: TRBD1
J gene: TRBJ1-1
clone size: -
V gene: TRBV6-5

CDR3 protein: CASSLSSTGVNVLPF
CDR3 DNA: TGTGCCAGCAGCCTGTCTAGCACTGGGGTCAACGTCCTGCCTTTC
D gene: -
J gene: TRBJ2-6
clone size: -
V gene: TRBV7-3

CDR3 protein: CASSLGQPNTGELFF
CDR3 DNA: TGTGCCAGCAGTCTGGGACAGCCGAACACCGGGGAGCTGTTTTTT
D gene: TRBD1
J gene: TRBJ2-2
clone size: -
V gene: TRBV2

CDR3 protein: CASTSGGDTQYF
CDR3 DNA: TGCGCCAGCACCTCCGGTGGGGATACGCAGTATTTT
D gene: -
J gene: TRBJ2-3
clone size: -
V gene: TRBV4-1

CDR3 protein: CASSLDPNSPLHF
CDR3 DNA: TGTGCCAGCAGCTTAGATCCGAATTCACCCCTCCACTTT
D gene: -
J gene: TRBJ1-6
clone size: medium-sized
V gene: TRBV11-2

CDR3 protein: CASSGGQGSTDTQYF
CDR3 DNA: TGTGCCAGCAGCGGGGGACAGGGTAGCACAGATACGCAGTATTTT
D gene: TRBD1
J gene: TRBJ2-3
clone size: few
V gene: TRBV5-5

CDR3 protein: CAWSVWGSTDTQYF
CDR3 DNA: TGTGCCTGGAGTGTATGGGGGAGCACAGATACGCAGTATTTT
D gene: -
J gene: TRBJ2-3
clone size: many
V gene: TRBV30

CDR3 protein: CASEVGGSYNEQFF
CDR3 DNA: TGTGCCAGCGAGGTGGGGGGATCCTACAATGAGCAGTTCTTC
D gene: -
J gene: TRBJ2-1
clone size: many
V gene: TRBV6-2/TRBV6-3

CDR3 protein: CASSLFPTGVANEKLFF
CDR3 DNA: TGTGCCAGCAGCTTATTCCCGACAGGCGTCGCAAATGAAAAACTGTTTTTT
D gene: -
J gene: TRBJ1-4
clone size: medium-sized
V gene: TRBV7-9

CDR3 protein: CAGSITGIGANVLTF
CDR3 DNA: TGTGCCGGCAGTATCACAGGGATTGGGGCCAACGTCCTGACTTTC
D gene: -
J gene: TRBJ2-6
clone size: many
V gene: TRBV27

CDR3 protein: CASSQEGTKWSNEQFF
CDR3 DNA: TGTGCCAGCAGCCAGGAGGGGACCAAGTGGAGCAATGAGCAGTTCTTC
D gene: -
J gene: TRBJ2-1
clone size: many
V gene: TRBV4-2

CDR3 protein: CASSLLGGIESTDTQYF
CDR3 DNA: TGTGCCAGCAGCTTGTTGGGGGGTATCGAATCCACAGATACGCAGTATTTT
D gene: -
J gene: TRBJ2-3
clone size: -
V gene: TRBV12-3/TRBV12-4

CDR3 protein: CSASQGANEKLFF
CDR3 DNA: TGCAGTGCCTCACAGGGCGCTAATGAAAAACTGTTTTTT
D gene: -
J gene: TRBJ1-4
clone size: -
V gene: TRBV20-1